This T cell receptor beta chain was captured in a study of coeliac disease. The CDR3 contains 14 residues. Per germline, CDR1 MNHNY and CDR2 SVGAGI (reference sequence). Trimming took 5 bases from V and 1 from J, leaving 11 bases between them. The method was immunoSEQ multiplex PCR; TCRdb's version includes in-frame clones alone and lacks a portion of them. The sample holds over 9,000 clones, approximately 67% seen once. The table lists this clone with a few counts. One frozen approximately 500,000-cell aliquot per fraction was sequenced. The sequence was collected from a woman aged 55-75 years with celiac disease. Sequenced sample: lamina propria lymphocytes from the gut. This chain links TRBV6-6 with TRBJ1-1; weak D call: TRBD1 (6 bases). CDR3 sequence reads: CASSRQVTNTEAFF. The CDR3 bases are TGTGCCAGCAGTCGACAGGTGACGAACACTGAAGCTTTCTTT.